This entry concerns a single TCR beta chain. Assay used: immunoSEQ multiplex PCR; TCRdb lists only in-frame clones, some missing. The sample has a few hundred thousand clones; 86% are singletons. Germline CDR1 reads GTSNPN; CDR2 reads SVGIG (reference sequence). The junction had 6 bases not matched to a gene; V was cut back by 4 bases and J by 7 bases. The CDR3 covers 13 residues. This record comes from a study of blood T cell repertoires in COVID-19. Study-level information: Nucleic acid was either cDNA or gDNA, and it came from T cells, B-cell-depleted T cells, or PBMCs.

The chain links TRBV30 to TRBJ1-4; 7 bases fit TRBD1. This sequence was found in a woman in her twenties or thirties with active or convalescent COVID-19. The sequencing sample was made of peripheral blood. The CDR3 DNA is TGTGCCTGGACGACAGGGCTTGTTGAAAAACTGTTTTTT. Translated, it gives CAWTTGLVEKLFF.